The clone carrying this T cell receptor (beta chain) was seen a handful of times. Amplification yielded TCR beta CDR3 regions, with RNA transcripts as the source. With the HTBI primer set, the TCR CDR3 went through a first round of RT-PCR. MiXCR, applied by TCRdb to the multiplex PCR reads, yields one record per CDR3 protein. Here the sample spans around 380,000 distinct CDR3 sequences, roughly 12% being singletons. This record comes from a study of T cells in Graves' hyperthyroidism and ophthalmopathy. This CDR3 is 10 amino acids long. CDR1 is SQVTM and CDR2 is ANQGSEA in the germline V gene. With 6 bases removed from V and 3 bases from J, the gap between germline ends came to 3 bases.

The clonotype comes from a man aged 25 to 40 with Graves' hyperthyroidism that later progressed to Graves' ophthalmopathy. This rearrangement joins TRBV29-1 to TRBJ2-1; no reliable D call. Specimen: blood. The CDR3 sequence: CSVNYNEQFF. The CDR3 region has the DNA TGCAGCGTGAACTACAATGAGCAGTTCTTC.